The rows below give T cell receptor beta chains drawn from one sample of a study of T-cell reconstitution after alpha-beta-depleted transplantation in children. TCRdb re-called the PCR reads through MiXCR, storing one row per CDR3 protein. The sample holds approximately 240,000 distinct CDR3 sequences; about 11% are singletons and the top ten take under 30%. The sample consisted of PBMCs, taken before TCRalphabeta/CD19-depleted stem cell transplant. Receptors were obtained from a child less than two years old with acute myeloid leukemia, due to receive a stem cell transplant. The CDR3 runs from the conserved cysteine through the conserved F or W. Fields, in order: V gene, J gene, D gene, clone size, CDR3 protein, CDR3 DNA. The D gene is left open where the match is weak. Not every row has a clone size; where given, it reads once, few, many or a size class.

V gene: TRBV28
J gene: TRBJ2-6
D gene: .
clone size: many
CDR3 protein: CASSPPDGLSGANVLTF
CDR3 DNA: TGTGCCAGCAGTCCTCCGGACGGCCTCTCTGGGGCCAACGTCCTGACTTTC

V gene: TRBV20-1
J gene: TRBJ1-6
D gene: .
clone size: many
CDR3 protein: CSARSGGDSPLHF
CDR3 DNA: TGCAGTGCGAGGTCTGGGGGCGATTCACCCCTCCACTTT

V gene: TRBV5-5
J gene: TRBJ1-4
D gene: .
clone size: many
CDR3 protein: CASSSWFTTNEKLFF
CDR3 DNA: TGTGCCAGCAGCTCCTGGTTTACAACTAATGAAAAACTGTTTTTT

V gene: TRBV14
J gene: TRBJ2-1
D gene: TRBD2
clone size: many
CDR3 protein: CASSLVAGDYNEQFF
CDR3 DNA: TGTGCCAGCAGCTTAGTAGCGGGAGATTACAATGAGCAGTTCTTC

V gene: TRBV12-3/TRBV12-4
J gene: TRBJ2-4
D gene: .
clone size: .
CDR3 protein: CASSSTRVAKNIQYF
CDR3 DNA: TGTGCCAGCAGTTCCACTAGGGTAGCCAAAAACATTCAGTACTTC

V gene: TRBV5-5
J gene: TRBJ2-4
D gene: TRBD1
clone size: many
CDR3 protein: CASSSDRAKNIQYF
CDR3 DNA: TGTGCCAGCAGTTCTGACAGGGCAAAAAACATTCAGTACTTC

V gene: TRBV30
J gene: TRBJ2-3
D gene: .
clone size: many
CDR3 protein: CAWGPASTDTQYF
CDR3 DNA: TGTGCCTGGGGCCCGGCTAGCACAGATACGCAGTATTTT

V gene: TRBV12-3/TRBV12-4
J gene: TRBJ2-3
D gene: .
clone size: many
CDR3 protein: CASSSGSGDTQYF
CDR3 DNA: TGTGCCAGCAGTTCGGGGTCGGGAGATACGCAGTATTTT

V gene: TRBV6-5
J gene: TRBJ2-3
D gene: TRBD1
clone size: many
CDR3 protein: CASSYTGTGRTDTQYF
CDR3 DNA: TGTGCCAGCAGTTACACCGGGACAGGGAGGACAGATACGCAGTATTTT

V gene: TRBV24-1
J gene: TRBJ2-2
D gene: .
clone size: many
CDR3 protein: CATSRDSTGELFF
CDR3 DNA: TGTGCCACCAGTCGGGACTCTACCGGGGAGCTGTTTTTT

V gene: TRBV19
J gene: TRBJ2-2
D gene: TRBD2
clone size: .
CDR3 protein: CASRRTSGRTGELFF
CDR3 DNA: TGTGCCAGTAGGAGGACTAGCGGGAGAACAGGGGAGCTGTTTTTT

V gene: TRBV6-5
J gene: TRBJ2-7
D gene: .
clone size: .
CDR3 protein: CASSYSSGFYEQYF
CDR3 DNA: TGTGCCAGCAGTTATTCCAGCGGGTTCTACGAGCAGTACTTC

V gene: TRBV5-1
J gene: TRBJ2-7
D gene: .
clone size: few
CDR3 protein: CASRGIGHEQYF
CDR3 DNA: TGCGCCAGCAGAGGGATTGGCCACGAGCAGTACTTC

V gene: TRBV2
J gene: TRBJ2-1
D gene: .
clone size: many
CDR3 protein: CASKRGLGRNEQFF
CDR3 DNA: TGTGCCAGCAAACGGGGGCTGGGAAGGAATGAGCAGTTCTTC

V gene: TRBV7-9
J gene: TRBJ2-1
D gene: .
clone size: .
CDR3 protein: CASTSTLYNEQFF
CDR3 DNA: TGTGCCAGCACCTCGACCTTATACAATGAGCAGTTCTTC

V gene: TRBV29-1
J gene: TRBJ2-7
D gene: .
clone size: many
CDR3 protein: CSAASGTYYEQYF
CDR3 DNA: TGCAGCGCCGCAAGTGGGACCTACTACGAGCAGTACTTC

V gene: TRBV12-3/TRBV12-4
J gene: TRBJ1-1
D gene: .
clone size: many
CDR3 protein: CASSFGGLNTEAFF
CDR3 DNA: TGTGCCAGCAGTTTTGGGGGATTGAACACTGAAGCTTTCTTT

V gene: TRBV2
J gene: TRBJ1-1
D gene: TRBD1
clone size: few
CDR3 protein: CASTLKRRDSHTEAFF
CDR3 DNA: TGTGCCAGCACCCTGAAGCGGAGGGACAGTCACACTGAAGCTTTCTTT